Below are 30 T cell receptor beta chains sequenced from a single sample in a study of T-cell memory formation after mild COVID-19. Each CDR3 protein gets one entry after TCRdb re-called the 5' RACE reads with MiXCR. The table lists 100,000 or so distinct CDR3 sequences, 11% of them singletons. Sequences were obtained from PBMCs or a T cell subset sorted from them (not recorded which). All receptors come from a man aged 18 to 35 who had mild COVID-19 (a few samples of this study predate the infection). Cell type and time point are not known.

This clonotype was recorded a few times. This chain uses TRBV7-6 with TRBJ1-6, with a weak D call TRBD1 (5 bases). Germline V gives CDR1 SGHVS, CDR2 FNYEAQ. The CDR3 totals 16 residues. V lost 0 bases, J lost 4 bases, and 10 bases lay in between. This CDR3 reads CASSLAAAGYNSPLHF. DNA of the CDR3: TGTGCCAGCAGCTTAGCGGCGGCAGGGTATAATTCACCCCTCCACTTT.

The chain uses TRBV7-6 and TRBJ2-7; 7 bases align to TRBD1. This CDR3 comprises 15 residues. Germline V gene sequence: CDR1 SGHVS, CDR2 FNYEAQ. With V trimmed by 5 bases and J by 2 bases, 9 bases remained unmatched. This CDR3 is CASSTHPGTAYEQYV. The DNA for the CDR3 is TGTGCCAGCAGCACCCACCCCGGGACAGCCTACGAGCAGTACGTC.

There are a few counts of this clonotype. The chain recombines TRBV19 with TRBJ1-1; 8 nucleotides agree with TRBD1. The CDR3 extends over 12 amino acids. V was clipped by 4 bases and J by 8 bases; unmatched bases: 3. The germline V gene encodes CDR1 LNHDA and CDR2 SQIVND (reference sequence). This CDR3 reads CASSRAGGEAFF. CDR3 nucleotides: TGTGCCAGTAGTAGGGCAGGGGGCGAAGCTTTCTTT. The entire variable domain, with the rest obtained from reference TRBV19 and TRBJ1-1, is as follows: DGGITQSPKYLFRKEGQNVTLSCEQNLNHDAMYWYRQDPGQGLRLIYYSQIVNDFQKGDIAEGYSVSREKKESFPLTVTSAQKNPTAFYLCASSRAGGEAFFGQGTRLTVV.

The chain carries TRBV20-1 and TRBJ2-1; 8 nucleotides match TRBD1. There are 14 residues in the CDR3. Germline V gene lookup returns CDR1 DFQATT and CDR2 SNEGSKA (reference sequence). V was pared by 7 bases and J by 8 bases, with 13 bases of the junction left unmatched. The chain's CDR3 is CSVRAGTGGYEQFF. The CDR3 DNA reads as TGCAGTGTTAGGGCCGGGACAGGAGGGTATGAGCAGTTCTTC.

This sequence joins TRBV20-1 and TRBJ2-7, with D possibly matching TRBD1 (6 bases). Trimming removed 1 base from V and 4 bases from J, with 14 bases in between. This CDR3 has 14 amino acids. The germline V gene encodes CDR1 DFQATT and CDR2 SNEGSKA (reference sequence). CDR3 sequence (DNA): TGCAGTGCTAGAGGACAGGTGGCGAAATACGAGCAGTACGTC. Amino acids: CSARGQVAKYEQYV.

The chain couples TRBV27 to TRBJ2-3, with 14 bases aligning to TRBD2. This CDR3 contains 16 residues. Trimming cost V 5 bases and J 4 bases; bases outside gene matches: 5. The germline V gene has CDR1 MNHEY and CDR2 SMNVEV (reference sequence). CDR3 sequence (DNA): TGTGCCAGCAGTCCAGGGACTAGCGGGGGTTCAGATACGCAGTATTTT. Its protein product is CASSPGTSGGSDTQYF.

The V gene is TRBV5-1, the J gene TRBJ2-5, with unresolved D. V was cut by 1 base and J by 0 bases, with 16 bases left in between. CDR1 is SGHRS and CDR2 is YFSETQ in the germline V gene. The CDR3 loop spans 17 amino acids. The CDR3 region is CASSLRSAGTYQETQYF. CDR3 DNA: TGCGCCAGCAGCTTGAGGTCGGCAGGAACGTACCAAGAGACCCAGTACTTC.

The V and J genes are TRBV6-4 and TRBJ1-1; possible D gene TRBD1, 5 bases. CDR3 size: 19 residues. With 6 bases removed from V and 4 bases from J, the gap between germline ends came to 30 bases. Germline CDR1 MRHNA, CDR2 SNTAGT. The CDR3 region has the DNA TGTGCCAGCAGCCGATTAGCCCACGCCGGGACTCCACGGGGCACTGAAGCTTTCTTT. Protein sequence: CASSRLAHAGTPRGTEAFF.

This clonotype was recorded many times. This chain links TRBV5-1 with TRBJ2-3; perhaps TRBD1 as D (6 bases). CDR3 length: 17 amino acids. Germline loops: CDR1 SGHRS, CDR2 YFSETQ. The V gene lost 3 bases and the J gene lost 6 bases, with 23 bases spanning the gap. CDR3 amino acids: CASSWTQGPVLRDTQYF. As DNA, the CDR3 is TGCGCCAGCAGCTGGACACAGGGACCAGTCTTAAGGGATACGCAGTATTTT.

This clonotype was observed a handful of times. J is TRBJ1-4 and V is TRBV9, with unresolved D. The CDR3 spans 13 residues. The germline gives CDR1 SGDLS, CDR2 YYNGEE. Deletions cut 4 bases from V and 7 bases from J, with 11 bases between. As DNA, the CDR3 is TGTGCCAGCAGCCCCGGACCCCCTGAAAAACTGTTTTTT. It encodes CASSPGPPEKLFF. Full variable domain (missing parts from reference TRBV9 and TRBJ1-4): DSGVTQTPKHLITATGQRVTLRCSPRSGDLSVYWYQQSLDQGLQFLIQYYNGEERAKGNILERFSAQQFPDLHSELNLSSLELGDSALYFCASSPGPPEKLFFGSGTQLSVL.

This clonotype has a count of ten or more. The J gene is TRBJ2-3, the V gene TRBV29-1; 9 nucleotides match TRBD1. This CDR3 contains 14 residues. V lost 3 bases, J lost 1 base, and 2 bases stayed unmatched. The germline CDR1 and CDR2 sequences are SQVTM and ANQGSEA. CDR3 bases: TGCAGCGTTGACGGGGACAGGGGCACAGATACGCAGTATTTT. Translating gives CSVDGDRGTDTQYF.

DNA of the CDR3: TGTGCCACCAGCAGTCGCGGGGGGGTGTACAATGAGCAGTTCTTC. Protein sequence: CATSSRGGVYNEQFF. V usage is TRBV15 and J usage is TRBJ2-1; 9 bases line up with TRBD2. Trimming cost V 3 bases and J 4 bases; bases outside gene matches: 4. In germline, CDR1 is LNHNV, CDR2 YYDKDF (reference sequence). CDR3 size: 15 residues.

The chain combines TRBV4-2 with TRBJ2-3; tentative D call: TRBD2 (5 bases). V was trimmed by 0 bases and J by 1 base, leaving 8 bases between them. This CDR3 contains 15 residues. The germline CDR1 and CDR2 sequences are LGHNA and YNFKEQ. In DNA, the CDR3 is TGTGCCAGCAGCCAAGACTTTAGCGGCACAGATACGCAGTATTTT. Translation gives CASSQDFSGTDTQYF.

The V gene is TRBV27, the J gene TRBJ1-5; TRBD1 matches 11 bases. CDR1 is MNHEY, CDR2 SMNVEV, per germline (reference sequence). Trimming removed 5 bases from V and 6 bases from J; junction bases left unmatched: 3. The CDR3 spans 14 residues. The CDR3 is CASSLGTGGQPQHF. CDR3 DNA sequence: TGTGCCAGCAGTCTGGGGACAGGGGGTCAGCCCCAGCATTTT.

This clonotype was seen repeatedly, ten times or more. The V gene is TRBV6-2 or TRBV6-3, the J gene TRBJ2-1; 7 nucleotides line up with TRBD1. The CDR3 runs to 13 residues. Per the germline V gene, CDR1 is MNHEY and CDR2 is SVGEGT. The J segment lost 4 bases and the V segment lost 10 bases, leaving 7 bases of the junction unmatched. The CDR3 DNA reads as TGTGCCATATCCGGGACAGAATACAATGAGCAGTTCTTC. It encodes CAISGTEYNEQFF.

The chain recombines TRBV9 with TRBJ1-2; D unclear. CDR3 length equals 13 residues. The germline CDR1 and CDR2 sequences are SGDLS and YYNGEE. V was cut by 2 bases and J by 7 bases, with 12 bases left in between. CDR3 region: CASSVQGKRGYTF. In DNA form, the CDR3 reads TGTGCCAGCAGCGTGCAAGGGAAGCGTGGCTACACCTTC.

CDR3 residues: CASSEGVGTSYGYTF. The CDR3 region has the DNA TGTGCCAGCAGCGAGGGGGTTGGCACGAGCTATGGCTACACCTTC. The rearrangement links TRBV7-9 to TRBJ1-2; tentatively, D is TRBD1 (6 bases). This CDR3 is 15 amino acids long. V shed 5 bases and J shed 4 bases, with 17 bases lying between them. Germline CDR1 is SEHNR and CDR2 is FQNEAQ (reference sequence). Filled out from reference TRBV7-9 and TRBJ1-2, the complete variable domain reads DTGVSQNPRHKITKRGQNVTFRCDPISEHNRLYWYRQTLGQGPEFLTYFQNEAQLEKSRLLSDRFSAERPKGSFSTLEIQRTEQGDSAMYLCASSEGVGTSYGYTFGSGTRLTVV.

The table lists this clonotype with a few counts. This chain connects TRBV6-2 or TRBV6-3 to TRBJ2-5; D might be TRBD1 (5 bases). Germline values: CDR1 MNHEY, CDR2 SVGEGT. This CDR3 has 16 residues. V was cut by 2 bases and J by 3 bases, with 16 bases left in between. This CDR3 is CASSYEVGRVEETQYF. The CDR3 region has the DNA TGTGCCAGCAGTTACGAAGTTGGCAGGGTGGAAGAGACCCAGTACTTC.

V usage is TRBV4-2 and J usage is TRBJ2-1, with 9 bases fitting TRBD1. Germline values: CDR1 LGHNA, CDR2 YNFKEQ. CDR3 length: 18 amino acids. Unmatched junction bases numbered 9, after V lost 3 bases and J lost 0 bases. In DNA form, the CDR3 reads TGTGCCAGCAGCCAGCAAACAGGGGGCGGGAGCTCCTACAATGAGCAGTTCTTC. Protein sequence: CASSQQTGGGSSYNEQFF.

The CDR3 spells CASSQVFSYTGELFF. The CDR3, as DNA: TGCGCCAGCAGCCAGGTGTTCAGCTACACCGGGGAGCTGTTTTTT. This sequence joins TRBV4-1 and TRBJ2-2; D not resolved. The germline V and J ends were trimmed by 3 bases and 3 bases, with 11 bases remaining between them. There are 15 residues in the CDR3. The germline V gene has CDR1 MGHRA and CDR2 YSYEKL.

The sample holds a few counts of this clonotype. The CDR3 here is CASSPYPTGNGQPQHF. DNA for the CDR3: TGCGCCAGCAGCCCCTATCCAACAGGAAACGGTCAGCCCCAGCATTTT. The J gene is TRBJ1-5, the V gene TRBV5-1, with a possible D match to TRBD1 (5 bases). Germline CDR1 SGHRS, CDR2 YFSETQ. The germline V and J ends were trimmed by 4 bases and 6 bases, with 20 bases remaining between them. The CDR3 runs to 16 residues.

The chain combines TRBV2 with TRBJ2-5; 8 bases are shared with TRBD1. Germline V gene sequence: CDR1 SNHLY, CDR2 FYNNEI. The CDR3 is 19 residues long. The V gene end was trimmed by 3 bases and the J gene end by 4 bases; junction bases not matched to a gene: 19. The CDR3 DNA is TGTGCCAGCAGTGACATGGCGAACAGGGGGATAACCCGCGGAGAGACCCAGTACTTC. This sequence encodes CASSDMANRGITRGETQYF. Filled out from reference TRBV2 and TRBJ2-5, the complete variable domain reads EPEVTQTPSHQVTQMGQEVILRCVPISNHLYFYWYRQILGQKVEFLVSFYNNEISEKSEIFDDQFSVERPDGSNFTLKIRSTKLEDSAMYFCASSDMANRGITRGETQYFGPGTRLLVL.

The chain recombines TRBV5-1 with TRBJ2-7; TRBD2 matches 7 bases. Germline trimming cut 4 bases from V and 4 bases from J; bases unmatched to any gene: 8. From germline, CDR1 is SGHRS and CDR2 YFSETQ. The CDR3 spans 14 residues. CDR3 sequence: CASSLAGDRYEQYF. The CDR3 region has the DNA TGCGCCAGCAGCCTCGCGGGGGATCGTTACGAGCAGTACTTC.

This chain's CDR3 is CSAREDRGNTGELFF. The CDR3, as DNA: TGCAGTGCTAGAGAGGACAGGGGTAACACCGGGGAGCTGTTTTTT. The chain has TRBV20-1 and TRBJ2-2; TRBD1 agrees at 9 bases. J was trimmed by 2 bases and V by 0 bases; bases with no gene match: 1. Germline CDR1 and CDR2: DFQATT and SNEGSKA (reference sequence). This CDR3 region has 15 residues.

V gene TRBV29-1 combines with J gene TRBJ2-3; D is possibly TRBD1 (6 bases). V was trimmed by 4 bases and J by 2 bases, leaving 19 bases between them. Germline values: CDR1 SQVTM, CDR2 ANQGSEA. This CDR3 contains 16 residues. The CDR3 sequence: CSVGPLQGSPTDTQYF. CDR3 nucleotide sequence: TGCAGCGTTGGTCCCCTACAGGGATCCCCCACAGATACGCAGTATTTT.

V and J are TRBV15 and TRBJ1-5, with TRBD1 identical over 9 bases. The V and J ends lost 5 bases and 3 bases, in that order; junction bases with no gene match: 11. The CDR3 totals 17 residues. Germline-derived CDR1 and CDR2 are LNHNV and YYDKDF (reference sequence). CDR3 DNA sequence: TGTGCCACCAGCCCCCGGGACAGGGCTTTAAACAATCAGCCCCAGCATTTT. This gives the protein CATSPRDRALNNQPQHF.

Ten or more counts support this clonotype. The chain employs TRBV6-5 and TRBJ1-5, with TRBD1 as a possible D gene (5 bases). The germline V gene has CDR1 MNHEY and CDR2 SVGAGI. Trimming took off 5 bases at V and 1 base at J, with 9 bases between the two ends. The CDR3 loop spans 14 amino acids. The DNA for the CDR3 is TGTGCCAGCAGTACCCGGGACAGCAATCAGCCCCAGCATTTT. Encoded protein: CASSTRDSNQPQHF.

This clonotype has more than one count but fewer than ten. The gene calls are TRBV5-1 and TRBJ2-7; TRBD1 aligns across 7 bases. This CDR3 is 15 amino acids long. Germline values: CDR1 SGHRS, CDR2 YFSETQ. V shed 8 bases and J 3 bases; nucleotides not matched to a gene: 14. The CDR3 DNA sequence: TGCGCCAGAAGCCCCCGCCAGGGACAGCTCTACGAGCAGTACTTC. It translates to CARSPRQGQLYEQYF. Complete variable domain (other parts from reference TRBV5-1 and TRBJ2-7): KAGVTQTPRYLIKTRGQQVTLSCSPISGHRSVSWYQQTPGQGLQFLFEYFSETQRNKGNFPGRFSGRQFSNSRSEMNVSTLELGDSALYLCARSPRQGQLYEQYFGPGTRLTVT.

There are many counts of this clonotype. V and J are TRBV7-3 and TRBJ2-7; 13 bases line up with TRBD2. The V and J ends lost 1 base and 2 bases, in that order; junction bases with no gene match: 2. Germline V gives CDR1 SGHTA, CDR2 FQGTGA. The CDR3 length is 16 residues. The CDR3 is CASSLRGLAGPYEQYV. The CDR3 bases are TGTGCCAGCAGCTTAAGGGGACTAGCGGGGCCCTACGAGCAGTACGTC.

This clonotype was observed at least ten times. This chain connects TRBV20-1 to TRBJ2-4, with 10 bases aligning to TRBD2. V lost 1 base to trimming and J lost 5 bases; unmatched junction nucleotides: 8. The V gene's germline CDR1 is DFQATT and CDR2 SNEGSKA (reference sequence). There are 16 residues in the CDR3. CDR3 in amino acids: CSARGGSSGGENIQYF. For the CDR3, the DNA is TGCAGTGCTAGAGGGGGATCTAGCGGGGGCGAAAACATTCAGTACTTC.